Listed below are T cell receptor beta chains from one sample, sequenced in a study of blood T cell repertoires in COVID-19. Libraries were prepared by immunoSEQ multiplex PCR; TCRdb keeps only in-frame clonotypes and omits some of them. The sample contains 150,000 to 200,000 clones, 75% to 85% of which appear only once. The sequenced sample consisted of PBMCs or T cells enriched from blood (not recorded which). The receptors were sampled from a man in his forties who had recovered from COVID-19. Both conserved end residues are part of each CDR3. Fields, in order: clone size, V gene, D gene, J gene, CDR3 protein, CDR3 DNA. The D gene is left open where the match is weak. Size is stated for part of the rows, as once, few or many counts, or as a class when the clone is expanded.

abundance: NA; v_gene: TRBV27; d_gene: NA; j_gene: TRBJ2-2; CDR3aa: CASSQRWGELFF; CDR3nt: TGTGCCAGCAGTCAGAGGTGGGGGGAGCTGTTTTTT
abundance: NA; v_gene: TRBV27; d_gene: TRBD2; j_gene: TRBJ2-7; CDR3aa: CASSPWTSPSLREQYF; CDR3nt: TGTGCCAGCAGTCCCTGGACTAGCCCATCCTTAAGGGAGCAGTACTTC
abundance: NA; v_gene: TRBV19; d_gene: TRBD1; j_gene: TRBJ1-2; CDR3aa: CASSSSGGRWYGYTF; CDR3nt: TGTGCCAGTAGTTCGTCAGGGGGCAGATGGTATGGCTACACCTTC
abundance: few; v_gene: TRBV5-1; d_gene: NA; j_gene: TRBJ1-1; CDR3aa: CASTEVGGSTEAFF; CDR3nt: TGCGCCAGCACCGAAGTCGGGGGTAGCACTGAAGCTTTCTTT
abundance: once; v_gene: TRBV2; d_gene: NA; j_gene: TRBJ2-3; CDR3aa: CASSVTRDTQYF; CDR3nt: TGTGCCAGCAGCGTGACTAGGGATACGCAGTATTTT
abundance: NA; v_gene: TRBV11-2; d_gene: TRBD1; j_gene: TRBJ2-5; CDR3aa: CASSFGTGKQETQYF; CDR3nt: TGTGCCAGCAGCTTCGGGACAGGGAAACAAGAGACCCAGTACTTC
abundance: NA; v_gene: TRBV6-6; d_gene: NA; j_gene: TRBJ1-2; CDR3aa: CASSLEVTGDQRKANYGYTF; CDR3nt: TGTGCCAGCAGTCTAGAAGTTACGGGGGACCAGAGGAAAGCTAACTATGGCTACACCTTC
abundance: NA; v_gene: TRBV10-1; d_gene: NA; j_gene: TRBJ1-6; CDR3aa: CADGRGSPLHF; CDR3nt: TGCGCCGACGGCCGAGGTTCACCCCTCCACTTT
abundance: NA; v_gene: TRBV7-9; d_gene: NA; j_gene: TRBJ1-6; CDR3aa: CASSLAQDSPLHF; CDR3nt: TGTGCCAGCAGCTTAGCGCAGGATTCACCCCTCCACTTT
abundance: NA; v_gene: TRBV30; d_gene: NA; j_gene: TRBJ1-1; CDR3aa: CAWSLRGGDTEAFF; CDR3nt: TGTGCCTGGAGTCTGAGGGGAGGGGACACTGAAGCTTTCTTT
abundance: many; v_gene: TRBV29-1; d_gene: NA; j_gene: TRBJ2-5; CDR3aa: CSVGEDRGGKTQYF; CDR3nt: TGCAGCGTTGGAGAGGATAGAGGGGGAAAGACCCAGTACTTC
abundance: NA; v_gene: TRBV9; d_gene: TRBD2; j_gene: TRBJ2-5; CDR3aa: CASSLRTSGGAETQYF; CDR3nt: TGTGCCAGCAGCCTCCGGACTAGCGGGGGGGCAGAGACCCAGTACTTC
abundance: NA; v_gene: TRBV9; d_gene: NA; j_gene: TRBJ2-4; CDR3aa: CASSVHPWWDTKRAKNIQYF; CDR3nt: TGTGCCAGCAGCGTACACCCCTGGTGGGACACAAAGAGGGCCAAAAACATTCAGTACTTC
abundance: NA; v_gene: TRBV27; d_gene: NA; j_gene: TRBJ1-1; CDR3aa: CASSRGGGTEAFF; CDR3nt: TGTGCCAGCAGTCGAGGGGGGGGCACTGAAGCTTTCTTT
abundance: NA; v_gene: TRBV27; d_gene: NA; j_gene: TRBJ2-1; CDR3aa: CASSPGLRDSYNEQFF; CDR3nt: TGTGCCAGCAGTCCGGGACTCCGAGACTCCTACAATGAGCAGTTCTTC
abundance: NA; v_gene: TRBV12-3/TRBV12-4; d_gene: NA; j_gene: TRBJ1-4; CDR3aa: CASSLQEKLFF; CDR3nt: TGTGCCAGCAGTTTACAAGAAAAACTGTTTTTT